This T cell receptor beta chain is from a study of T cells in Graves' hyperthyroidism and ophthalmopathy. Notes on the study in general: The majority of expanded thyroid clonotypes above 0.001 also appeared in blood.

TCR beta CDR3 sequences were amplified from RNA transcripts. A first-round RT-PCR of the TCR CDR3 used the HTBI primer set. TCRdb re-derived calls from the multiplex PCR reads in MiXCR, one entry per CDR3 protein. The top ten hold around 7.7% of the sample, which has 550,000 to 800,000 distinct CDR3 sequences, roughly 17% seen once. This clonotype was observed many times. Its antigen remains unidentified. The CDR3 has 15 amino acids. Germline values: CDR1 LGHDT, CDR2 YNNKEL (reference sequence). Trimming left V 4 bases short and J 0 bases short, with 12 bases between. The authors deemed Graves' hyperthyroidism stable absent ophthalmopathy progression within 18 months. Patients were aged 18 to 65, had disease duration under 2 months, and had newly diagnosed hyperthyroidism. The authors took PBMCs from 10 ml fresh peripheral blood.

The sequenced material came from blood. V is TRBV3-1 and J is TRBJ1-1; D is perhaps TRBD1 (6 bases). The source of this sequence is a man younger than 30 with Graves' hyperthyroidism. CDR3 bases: TGTGCCAGCAGCCTGTTCGGACAGATGAACACTGAAGCTTTCTTT. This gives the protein CASSLFGQMNTEAFF.